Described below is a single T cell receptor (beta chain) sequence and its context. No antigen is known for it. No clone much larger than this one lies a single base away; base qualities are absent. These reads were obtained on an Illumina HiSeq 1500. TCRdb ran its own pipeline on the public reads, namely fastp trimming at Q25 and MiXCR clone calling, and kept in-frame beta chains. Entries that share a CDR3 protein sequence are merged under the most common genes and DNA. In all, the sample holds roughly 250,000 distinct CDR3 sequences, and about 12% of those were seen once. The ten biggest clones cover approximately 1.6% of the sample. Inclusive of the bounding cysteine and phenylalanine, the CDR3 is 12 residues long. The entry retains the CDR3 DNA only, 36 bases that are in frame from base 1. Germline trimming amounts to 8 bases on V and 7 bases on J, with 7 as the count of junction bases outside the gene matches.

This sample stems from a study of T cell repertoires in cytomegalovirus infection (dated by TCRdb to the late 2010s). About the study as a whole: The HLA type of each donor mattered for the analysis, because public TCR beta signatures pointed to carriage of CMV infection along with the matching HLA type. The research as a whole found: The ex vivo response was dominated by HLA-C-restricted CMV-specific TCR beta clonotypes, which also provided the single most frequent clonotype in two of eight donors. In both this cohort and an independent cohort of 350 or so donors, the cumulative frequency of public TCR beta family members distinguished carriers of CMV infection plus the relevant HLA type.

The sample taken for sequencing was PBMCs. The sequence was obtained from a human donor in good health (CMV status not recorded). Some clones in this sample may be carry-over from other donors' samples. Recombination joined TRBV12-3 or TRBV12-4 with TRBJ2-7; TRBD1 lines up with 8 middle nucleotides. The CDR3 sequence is CASSQGAREQYF. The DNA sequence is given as TGTGCCAGCTCCCAGGGGGCGCGGGAGCAGTACTTC.